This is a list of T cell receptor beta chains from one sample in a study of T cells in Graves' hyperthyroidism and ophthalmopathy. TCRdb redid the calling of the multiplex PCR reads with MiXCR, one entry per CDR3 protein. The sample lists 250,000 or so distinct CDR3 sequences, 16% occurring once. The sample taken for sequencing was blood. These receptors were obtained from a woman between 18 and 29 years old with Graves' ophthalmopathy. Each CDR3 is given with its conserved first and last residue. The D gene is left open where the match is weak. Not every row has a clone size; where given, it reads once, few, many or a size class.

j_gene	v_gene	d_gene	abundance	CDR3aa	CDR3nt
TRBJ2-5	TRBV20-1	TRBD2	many	CSARGEIKAGGPWETQYF	TGCAGTGCTAGAGGGGAAATTAAGGCGGGAGGCCCGTGGGAGACCCAGTACTTC
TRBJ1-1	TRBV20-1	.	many	CSASLTLPNRRGTEAFF	TGCAGTGCTAGCCTGACACTTCCTAACCGCCGGGGCACTGAAGCTTTCTTT
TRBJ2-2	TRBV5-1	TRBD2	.	CASSLVRGGNTGELFF	TGCGCCAGCAGCTTGGTCCGGGGGGGAAACACCGGGGAGCTGTTTTTT
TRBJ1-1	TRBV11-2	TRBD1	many	CASSPGGFGTGDTEAFF	TGTGCCAGCAGCCCAGGTGGATTTGGGACAGGGGACACTGAAGCTTTCTTT
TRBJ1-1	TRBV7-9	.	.	CASSLLRIGTEAFF	TGTGCCAGCAGCTTACTTCGGATAGGCACTGAAGCTTTCTTT
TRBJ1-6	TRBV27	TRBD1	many	CASSFKGTGVSPLHF	TGTGCCAGCAGTTTTAAGGGGACAGGGGTCTCACCCCTCCACTTT
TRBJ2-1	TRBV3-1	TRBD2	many	CASSPARSSGGGNEQFF	TGTGCCAGCAGCCCCGCCCGTTCGTCTGGCGGGGGCAATGAGCAGTTCTTC
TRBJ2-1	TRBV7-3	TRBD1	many	CASSPSPDRRNEQFF	TGTGCCAGCAGCCCATCTCCGGACAGGCGCAATGAGCAGTTCTTC
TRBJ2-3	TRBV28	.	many	CASSPDSVGTDTQYF	TGTGCCAGCAGTCCGGATTCCGTTGGTACAGATACGCAGTATTTT
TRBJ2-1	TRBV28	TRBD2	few	CASNPTVRTSGRNEQFF	TGTGCCAGCAACCCAACGGTGAGGACTAGCGGGAGAAATGAGCAGTTCTTC
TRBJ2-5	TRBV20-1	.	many	CSASHWVRQETQYF	TGCAGTGCTTCCCATTGGGTCCGACAGGAGACCCAGTACTTC
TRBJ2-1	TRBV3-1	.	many	CASSQENFNEQFF	TGTGCCAGCAGCCAAGAAAACTTCAATGAGCAGTTCTTC
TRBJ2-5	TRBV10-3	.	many	CAISESMETQYF	TGTGCCATCAGTGAGTCTATGGAGACCCAGTACTTC
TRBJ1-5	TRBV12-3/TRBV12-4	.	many	CASSEDLRGTQHF	TGTGCCAGCAGCGAGGACCTCAGGGGAACCCAGCATTTT
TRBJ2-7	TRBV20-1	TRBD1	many	CGPRQGDEQYF	TGCGGACCCAGACAGGGTGACGAGCAGTACTTC
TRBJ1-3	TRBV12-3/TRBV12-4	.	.	CASRLSGGFSGNTIYF	TGTGCCAGCAGGCTCTCTGGGGGGTTCTCTGGAAACACCATATATTTT
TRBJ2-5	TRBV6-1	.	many	CASSESVGSGTQYF	TGTGCCAGCAGTGAGTCAGTGGGCAGCGGGACCCAGTACTTC
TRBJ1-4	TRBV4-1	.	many	CASSQGWNGNEKLFF	TGCGCCAGCAGCCAAGGTTGGAACGGAAATGAAAAACTGTTTTTT
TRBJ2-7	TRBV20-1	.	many	CSARDPRQARLYEQYF	TGCAGTGCTAGAGACCCCAGACAGGCGCGGCTCTACGAGCAGTACTTC
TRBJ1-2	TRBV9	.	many	CASSTEQGYGYTF	TGTGCCAGCAGCACGGAACAGGGTTATGGCTACACCTTC
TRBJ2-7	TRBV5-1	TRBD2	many	CASSLELAGVYEQYF	TGCGCCAGCAGCTTGGAACTAGCGGGAGTCTACGAGCAGTACTTC
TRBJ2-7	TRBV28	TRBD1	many	CASRIGGQGHEQYF	TGTGCCAGCAGGATTGGAGGACAGGGCCACGAGCAGTACTTC
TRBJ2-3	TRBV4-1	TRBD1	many	CASSSRTGSISDTQYF	TGCGCCAGCAGCTCGCGGACAGGGAGTATCTCGGATACGCAGTATTTT
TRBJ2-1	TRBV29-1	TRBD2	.	CSVSYPRTSGYNEQFF	TGCAGCGTCTCCTACCCCCGGACTAGCGGCTACAATGAGCAGTTCTTC
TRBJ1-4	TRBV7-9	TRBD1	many	CASKGQGDEKLFF	TGTGCTTCGAAGGGGCAGGGGGATGAAAAACTGTTTTTT
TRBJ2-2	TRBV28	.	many	CASKRDKNTGELFF	TGTGCCAGCAAGAGGGACAAGAACACCGGGGAGCTGTTTTTT
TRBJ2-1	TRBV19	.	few	CASTWSYGDEQFF	TGTGCCAGTACTTGGTCTTACGGGGATGAGCAGTTCTTC
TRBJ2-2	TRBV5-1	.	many	CASSLVGNTGELFF	TGCGCCAGCAGCTTGGTCGGGAACACCGGGGAGCTGTTTTTT
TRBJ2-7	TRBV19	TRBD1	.	CASSIHQTGTGYEQYF	TGTGCCAGTAGTATACACCAGACCGGGACAGGCTACGAGCAGTACTTC
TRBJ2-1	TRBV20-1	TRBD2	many	CSASLAGGALNEQFF	TGCAGTGCTAGTTTAGCGGGGGGGGCATTGAATGAGCAGTTCTTC
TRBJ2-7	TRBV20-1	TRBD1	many	CSARTGVSPPYEQYF	TGCAGTGCTAGGACAGGGGTCTCCCCTCCCTACGAGCAGTACTTC
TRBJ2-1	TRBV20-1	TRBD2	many	CSAARSGRQSHEQFF	TGCAGTGCGGCCCGCAGCGGGAGGCAATCACATGAGCAGTTCTTC
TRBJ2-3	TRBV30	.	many	CAWRVSSTDTQYF	TGTGCCTGGAGAGTATCTAGCACAGATACGCAGTATTTT
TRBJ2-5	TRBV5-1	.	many	CASSSGTSQETQYF	TGCGCCAGCAGCTCGGGGACTTCTCAAGAGACCCAGTACTTC
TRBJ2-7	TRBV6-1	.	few	CASSFVGGAGLYEQYF	TGTGCCAGCAGTTTCGTGGGCGGGGCCGGGCTCTACGAGCAGTACTTC
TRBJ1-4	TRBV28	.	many	CASRRPGAGLFF	TGTGCCAGCAGACGTCCGGGCGCCGGTCTGTTTTTT
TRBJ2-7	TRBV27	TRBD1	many	CASSLLGQGIYEQYF	TGTGCCAGCAGTTTATTGGGACAGGGAATCTACGAGCAGTACTTC
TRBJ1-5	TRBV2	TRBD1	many	CASTSGGGQPQHF	TGTGCCAGCACCTCAGGGGGTGGTCAGCCCCAGCATTTT
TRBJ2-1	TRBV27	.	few	CASSLVSYPYNEQFF	TGTGCCAGCAGTTTGGTCTCTTACCCCTACAATGAGCAGTTCTTC
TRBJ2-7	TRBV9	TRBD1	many	CASSTSPGQGYEQYF	TGTGCCAGCAGCACCTCACCGGGACAGGGATACGAGCAGTACTTC